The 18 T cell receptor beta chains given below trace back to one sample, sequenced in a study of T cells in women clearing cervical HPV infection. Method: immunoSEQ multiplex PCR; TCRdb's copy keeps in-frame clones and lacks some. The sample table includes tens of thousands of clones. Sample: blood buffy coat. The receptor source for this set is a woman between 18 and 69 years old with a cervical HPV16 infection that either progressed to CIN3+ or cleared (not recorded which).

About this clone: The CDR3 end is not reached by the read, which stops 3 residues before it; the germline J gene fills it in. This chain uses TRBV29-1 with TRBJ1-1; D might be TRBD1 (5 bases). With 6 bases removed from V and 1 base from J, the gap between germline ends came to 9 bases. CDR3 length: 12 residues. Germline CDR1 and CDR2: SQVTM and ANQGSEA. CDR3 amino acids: CSVLGGNTEAFF. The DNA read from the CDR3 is TGCAGCGTCCTCGGGGGGAACACTGAA.

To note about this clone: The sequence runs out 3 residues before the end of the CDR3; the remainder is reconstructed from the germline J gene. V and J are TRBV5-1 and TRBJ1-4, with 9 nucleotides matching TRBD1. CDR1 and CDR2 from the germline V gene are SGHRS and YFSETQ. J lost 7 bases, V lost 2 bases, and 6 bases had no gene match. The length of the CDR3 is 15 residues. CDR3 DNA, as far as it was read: TGCGCCAGCAGCTTATCGGGACAGGGTAGTGAAAAA. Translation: CASSLSGQGSEK. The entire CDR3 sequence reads CASSLSGQGSEKLFF.

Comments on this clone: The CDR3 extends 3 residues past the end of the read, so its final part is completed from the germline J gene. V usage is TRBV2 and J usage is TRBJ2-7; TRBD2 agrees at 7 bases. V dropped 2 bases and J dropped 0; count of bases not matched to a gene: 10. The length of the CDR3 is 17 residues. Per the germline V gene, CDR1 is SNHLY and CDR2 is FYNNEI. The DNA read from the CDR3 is TGTGCCAGCAGTGAATTTAGCGGGTTCTCGAGCTCCTACGAG. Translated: CASSEFSGFSSSYE. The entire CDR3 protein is CASSEFSGFSSSYEQYF.

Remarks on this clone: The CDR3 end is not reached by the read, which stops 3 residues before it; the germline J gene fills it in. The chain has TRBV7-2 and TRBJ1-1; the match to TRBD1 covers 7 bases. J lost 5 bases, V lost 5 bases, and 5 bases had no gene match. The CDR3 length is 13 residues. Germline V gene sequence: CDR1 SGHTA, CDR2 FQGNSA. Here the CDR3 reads CASSARGDTEAFF. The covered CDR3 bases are TGTGCCAGCAGCGCCAGGGGGGATACTGAA.

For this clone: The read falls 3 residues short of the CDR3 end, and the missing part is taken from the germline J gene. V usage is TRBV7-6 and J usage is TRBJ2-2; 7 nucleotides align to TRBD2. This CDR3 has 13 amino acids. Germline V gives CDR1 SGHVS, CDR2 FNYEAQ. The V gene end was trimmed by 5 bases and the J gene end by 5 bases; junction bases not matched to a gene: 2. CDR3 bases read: TGTGCCAGCAGCCCGCGGGGGACCGGGGAG. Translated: CASSPRGTGE. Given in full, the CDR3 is CASSPRGTGELFF.

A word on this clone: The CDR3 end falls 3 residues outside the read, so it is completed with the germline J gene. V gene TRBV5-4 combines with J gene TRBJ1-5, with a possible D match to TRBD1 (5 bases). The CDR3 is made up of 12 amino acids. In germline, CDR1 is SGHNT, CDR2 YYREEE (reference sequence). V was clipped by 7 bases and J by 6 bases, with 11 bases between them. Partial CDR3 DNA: TGTGCCAGCGGGGGGTGGGGTCAGCCC. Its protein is CASGGWGQP. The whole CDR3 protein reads CASGGWGQPQHF.

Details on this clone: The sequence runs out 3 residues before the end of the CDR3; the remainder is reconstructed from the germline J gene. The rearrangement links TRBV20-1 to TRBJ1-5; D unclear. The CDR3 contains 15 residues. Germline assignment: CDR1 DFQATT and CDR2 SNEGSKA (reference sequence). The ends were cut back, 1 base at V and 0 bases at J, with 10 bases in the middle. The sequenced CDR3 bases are TGCAGTGCTAGAGTTGGGCAGTCTAGCAATCAGCCC. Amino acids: CSARVGQSSNQP. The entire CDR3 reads CSARVGQSSNQPQHF.

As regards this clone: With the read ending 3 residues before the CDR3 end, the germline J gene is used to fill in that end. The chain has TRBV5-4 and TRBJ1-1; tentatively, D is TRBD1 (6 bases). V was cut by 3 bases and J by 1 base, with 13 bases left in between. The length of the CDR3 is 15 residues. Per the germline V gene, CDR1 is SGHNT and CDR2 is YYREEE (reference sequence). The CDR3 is CASSSGVSGNTEAFF. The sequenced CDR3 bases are TGTGCCAGCAGCTCAGGGGTCTCGGGGAACACTGAA.

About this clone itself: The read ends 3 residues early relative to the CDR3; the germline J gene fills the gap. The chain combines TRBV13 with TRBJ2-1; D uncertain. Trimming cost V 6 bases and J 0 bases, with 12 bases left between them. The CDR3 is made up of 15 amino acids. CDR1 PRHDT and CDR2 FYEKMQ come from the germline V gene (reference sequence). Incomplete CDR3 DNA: TGTGCCAGCAGTCCAGGCCGAAGCTCCTACAATGAG. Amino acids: CASSPGRSSYNE. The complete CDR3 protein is CASSPGRSSYNEQFF. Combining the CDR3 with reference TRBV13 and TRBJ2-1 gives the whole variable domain AAGVIQSPRHLIKEKRETATLKCYPIPRHDTVYWYQQGPGQDPQFLISFYEKMQSDKGSIPDRFSAQQFSDYHSELNMSSLELGDSALYFCASSPGRSSYNEQFFGPGTRLTVL.

CDR3 loop: CASSLARDSVSYEQYF. The sequenced part of the CDR3 DNA is TGTGCCAGCAGCTTAGCCCGGGACTCCGTCTCCTACGAG. The chain employs TRBV7-2 and TRBJ2-7; possible D gene TRBD2, 6 bases. The CDR3 end falls 3 residues outside the read, so it is completed with the germline J gene. CDR1 and CDR2 (germline): SGHTA, FQGNSA. The V and J ends lost 0 bases and 0 bases respectively, with 12 bases between them. The CDR3 consists of 16 residues.

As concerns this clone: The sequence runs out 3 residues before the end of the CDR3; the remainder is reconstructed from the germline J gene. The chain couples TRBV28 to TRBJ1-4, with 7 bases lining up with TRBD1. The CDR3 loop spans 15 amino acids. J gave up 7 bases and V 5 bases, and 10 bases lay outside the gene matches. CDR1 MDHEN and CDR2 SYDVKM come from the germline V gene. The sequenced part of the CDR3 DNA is TGTGCCAGCAGTGTACAGGGGAGCCATGCTGAAAAA. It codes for CASSVQGSHAEK. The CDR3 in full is CASSVQGSHAEKLFF.

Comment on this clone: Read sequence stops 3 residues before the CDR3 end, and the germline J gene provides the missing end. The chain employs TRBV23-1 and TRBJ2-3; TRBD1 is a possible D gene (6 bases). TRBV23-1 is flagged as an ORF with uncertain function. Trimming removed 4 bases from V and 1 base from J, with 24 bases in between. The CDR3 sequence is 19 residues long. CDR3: CASSLSVRQRGSRTDTQYF. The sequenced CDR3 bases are TGCGCCAGCAGTCTTTCTGTCCGGCAGAGGGGGTCCCGCACAGATACG.

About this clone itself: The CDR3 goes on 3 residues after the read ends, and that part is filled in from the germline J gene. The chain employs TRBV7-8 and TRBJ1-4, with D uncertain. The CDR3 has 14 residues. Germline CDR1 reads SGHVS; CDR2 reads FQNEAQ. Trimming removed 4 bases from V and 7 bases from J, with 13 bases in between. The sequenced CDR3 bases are TGTGCCAGCAGCTCCTACAGAGTCGGTGAAAAA. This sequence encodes CASSSYRVGEK. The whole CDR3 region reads CASSSYRVGEKLFF.

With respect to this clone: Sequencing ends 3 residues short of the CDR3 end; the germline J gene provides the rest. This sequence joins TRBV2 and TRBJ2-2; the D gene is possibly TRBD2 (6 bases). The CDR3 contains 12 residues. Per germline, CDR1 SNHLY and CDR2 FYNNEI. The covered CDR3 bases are TGTGCCAGCAGCTTGCGGGGCGACGAG. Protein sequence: CASSLRGDE. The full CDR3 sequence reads CASSLRGDELFF.

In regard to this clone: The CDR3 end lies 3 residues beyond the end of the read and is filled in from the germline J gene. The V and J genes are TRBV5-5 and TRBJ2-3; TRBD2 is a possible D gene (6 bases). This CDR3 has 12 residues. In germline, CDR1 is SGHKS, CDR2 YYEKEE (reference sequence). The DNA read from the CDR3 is TGTGCCAGCAGCCCCCCGGGGGTGACG. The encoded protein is CASSPPGVT. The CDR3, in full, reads CASSPPGVTQYF.

CDR3 protein: CASSSSGLEQETQYF. The covered CDR3 bases are TGTGCCAGCAGCTCCTCGGGACTAGAACAAGAGACC. The chain joins TRBV7-2 to TRBJ2-5; the match to TRBD2 covers 8 bases. The read halts 3 residues ahead of the CDR3 end, with the missing end drawn from the germline J gene. The germline gives CDR1 SGHTA, CDR2 FQGNSA. Trimming at V came to 4 bases and at J to 2 bases, leaving 6 bases not matched to a gene. CDR3 length: 15 amino acids.

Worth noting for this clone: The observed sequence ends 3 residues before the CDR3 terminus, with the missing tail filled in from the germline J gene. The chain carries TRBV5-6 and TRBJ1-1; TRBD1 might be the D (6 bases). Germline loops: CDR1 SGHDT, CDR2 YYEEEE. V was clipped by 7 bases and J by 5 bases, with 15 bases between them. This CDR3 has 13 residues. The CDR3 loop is CASVIQGYTEAFF. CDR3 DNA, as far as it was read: TGTGCCAGCGTAATACAGGGTTATACTGAA.

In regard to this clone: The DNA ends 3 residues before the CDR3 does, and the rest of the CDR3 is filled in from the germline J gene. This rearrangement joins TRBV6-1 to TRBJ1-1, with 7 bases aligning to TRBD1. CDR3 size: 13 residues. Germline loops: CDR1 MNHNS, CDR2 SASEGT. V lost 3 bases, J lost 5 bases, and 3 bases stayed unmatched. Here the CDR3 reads CASSEGQRTEAFF. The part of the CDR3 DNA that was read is TGTGCCAGCAGTGAGGGACAGAGAACTGAA.